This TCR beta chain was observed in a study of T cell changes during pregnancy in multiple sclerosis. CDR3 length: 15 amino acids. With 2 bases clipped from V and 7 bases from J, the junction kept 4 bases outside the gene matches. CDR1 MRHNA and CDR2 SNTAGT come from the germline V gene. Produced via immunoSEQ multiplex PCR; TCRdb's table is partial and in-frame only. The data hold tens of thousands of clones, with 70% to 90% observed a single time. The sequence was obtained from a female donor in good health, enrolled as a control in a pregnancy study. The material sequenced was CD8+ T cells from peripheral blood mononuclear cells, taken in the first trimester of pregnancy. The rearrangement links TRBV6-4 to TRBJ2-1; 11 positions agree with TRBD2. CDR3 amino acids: CASSDSSSGGNEQFF. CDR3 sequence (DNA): TGTGCCAGCAGTGACAGTTCTAGCGGGGGGAATGAGCAGTTCTTC.